This T cell receptor beta chain was sequenced for a study of technical replicates of blood from a handful of donors. Germline V lookup: CDR1 MNHNY, CDR2 SVGAGI (reference sequence). This CDR3 is built from 16 residues. V lost 0 bases, J lost 9 bases, and 18 bases lay in between. This clone was seen once. This table comes from immunoSEQ multiplex PCR, and its TCRdb copy is limited to in-frame clones, with some not included. Among roughly 81,000 clones, 80% to 90% were seen once, and the ten largest hold 4.5% to 6%. The J gene is TRBJ2-1, the V gene TRBV6-6; TRBD2 might be the D (5 bases). This TCR derives from a human donor in good health. Some clones in this sample may be carry-over from other donors' samples. Sequenced input: PBMCs. CDR3 amino acids: CASSYSPGGLASEQFF. The CDR3 DNA follows: TGTGCCAGCAGTTACTCCCCCGGCGGGTTAGCGTCTGAGCAGTTCTTC.